Described below is a single T cell receptor (beta chain) sequence and its context. Antigen: not known. With 0 bases clipped from V and 8 bases from J, the junction kept 7 bases outside the gene matches. The CDR3 runs to 15 residues. CDR1 and CDR2 from the germline V gene are SGHRS and YFSETQ. The data belong to a study of cytomegalovirus exposure and HLA in healthy donors. Study results and caveats: Some V segments, TRBV6-2 and TRBV6-3 among them, were indistinguishable and were therefore excluded.

Use of 60 Vbeta and 13 Jbeta primers characterized the PCR. The data were produced by immunoSEQ multiplex PCR, yet TCRdb's version contains in-frame clones alone and is incomplete. Of roughly 180,000 clones listed, 80% to 90% are singletons. Sequencing used PBMCs. The receptor was isolated from a man younger than 35 in good health and CMV-seropositive. The chain has TRBV5-1 and TRBJ1-2, with TRBD1 matching over 10 bases. CDR3 region: CASSLAYDRGHGYTF. Written as DNA, the CDR3 is TGCGCCAGCAGCTTGGCCTACGACAGGGGGCACGGCTACACCTTC.